Listed below are T cell receptor beta chains from one sample, sequenced in a study of memory CD4+ T cells and cytomegalovirus serostatus. The method was immunoSEQ multiplex PCR; TCRdb's version includes in-frame clones alone and lacks a portion of them. The data show tens of thousands of clones, about 80% seen once. Sequenced material: memory CD4+ T cells from blood. These receptors were obtained from an adult in good health and CMV-seropositive. The CDR3 runs from the conserved cysteine through the conserved F or W. Fields, in order: J gene, clone size, D gene, V gene, CDR3 DNA, CDR3 protein. D genes are given only for firm matches. Only some rows state a clone size, as once, few, many or a class for expanded clones.

TRBJ1-2 . . TRBV4-1 TGCGCCAGCAGCCAAGCGAGGGATAGTTGGACGGCCGAATTCTATGGCTACACCTTC CASSQARDSWTAEFYGYTF
TRBJ1-5 . . TRBV6-5 TGTGCCAGCTCGATAGGGGGCAATCAGCCCCAGCATTTT CASSIGGNQPQHF
TRBJ2-1 . . TRBV6-1 TGTGCCAGTCACCGGGACACCGCCTACAATGAGCAGTTCTTC CASHRDTAYNEQFF
TRBJ2-2 . . TRBV7-3 TGTGCCAGCAGCTATGCGGCGACAGCATCCACCGGGGAGCTGTTTTTT CASSYAATASTGELFF
TRBJ2-3 . . TRBV29-1 TGCAGCGTTGGGCGGAGCACAGATACGCAGTATTTT CSVGRSTDTQYF
TRBJ2-1 . . TRBV7-9 TGTGCCAGCAGCTTAGGCGGCAGGGGGGTCCGTGAGCAGTTCTTC CASSLGGRGVREQFF
TRBJ1-2 . TRBD1 TRBV28 TGTGCCAGCAGCCTCAGGGGGCCAAACTATGGCTACACCTTC CASSLRGPNYGYTF
TRBJ2-7 . TRBD2 TRBV4-1 TGCGCCAGCAGCCAACCCACTAGCGGGGGCACCTACGAGCAGTACTTC CASSQPTSGGTYEQYF
TRBJ2-7 . TRBD2 TRBV29-1 TGCAGCGTTGGGACTAGCGGGGGGGCAGGCTACGAGCAGTACTTC CSVGTSGGAGYEQYF
TRBJ1-3 . TRBD1 TRBV6-1 TGTGCCAGCAGTGATGGACAGGACGGAAACACCATATATTTT CASSDGQDGNTIYF
TRBJ2-2 . . TRBV6-4 TGTGCCAGCAGTATGACAGAGAACACCGGGGAGCTGTTTTTT CASSMTENTGELFF
TRBJ1-4 . . TRBV5-6 TGTGCCAGCAGCTTGGGTTATGAAAAACTGTTTTTT CASSLGYEKLFF
TRBJ2-7 once . TRBV5-5 TGTGCCAGCAGCTTGCAAGGCTCAACCTACGAGCAGTACTTC CASSLQGSTYEQYF
TRBJ1-4 once TRBD1 TRBV9 TGTGCCAGCAGCGGCCAAGCCGGGACAGGGTTGGAAAAACTGTTTTTT CASSGQAGTGLEKLFF
TRBJ1-3 once . TRBV27 TGTGCCAGCAGTTTAGGCATCAATGGAAACACCATATATTTT CASSLGINGNTIYF
TRBJ1-2 . TRBD1 TRBV19 TGTGCCAGTAGGTCCGGGACAGGGGATGGCTACACCTTC CASRSGTGDGYTF
TRBJ2-3 . . TRBV10-1 TGCGCCAGCAGACCCAGGGCTCATACGCAGTATTTT CASRPRAHTQYF
TRBJ2-7 once . TRBV7-2 TGTGCCAGCAGACCTTCATGGGACGAGCAGTACTTC CASRPSWDEQYF
TRBJ1-2 . TRBD1 TRBV15 TGTGCCACCAGCAGAGATAGAGGGGGCGATTATGGCTACACCTTC CATSRDRGGDYGYTF
TRBJ1-1 . . TRBV11-2 TGTGCCAGCAGCTTATGGGAGACCACTGAAGCTTTCTTT CASSLWETTEAFF
TRBJ1-1 . . TRBV29-1 TGCAGCGTTGCTAGGGGGGGGGACACTGAAGCTTTCTTT CSVARGGDTEAFF
TRBJ2-7 . TRBD2 TRBV6-1 TGTGCCAGCAGTGAAAGGGGACTAATGAGTGGCGGGGGGGCGGAGAGCGAGCAGTACTTC CASSERGLMSGGGAESEQYF
TRBJ1-2 . . TRBV29-1 TGCAGCGGAGCTCTGGAGACCTATGGCTACACCTTC CSGALETYGYTF
TRBJ2-5 . . TRBV7-2 TGTGCCAGCACTTCCACCGGGACGGGGGAGACCCAGTACTTC CASTSTGTGETQYF
TRBJ2-2 . . TRBV10-2 TGCGCCAGCAGGGGGGAGTTCACCGGGGAGCTGTTTTTT CASRGEFTGELFF
TRBJ2-7 . TRBD2 TRBV29-1 TGCAGCGTTGAAGGAGGGGTAGCGGGGAACTACGAGCAGTACTTC CSVEGGVAGNYEQYF
TRBJ2-5 . TRBD2 TRBV7-7 TGTGCTAGCAGCTCGCGGGAGCGGGAGACCCAGTACTTC CASSSRERETQYF
TRBJ2-7 . TRBD1 TRBV11-1 TGTGCCAGCAGCTTGGGGACAGGGGGCTACGAGCAGTACTTC CASSLGTGGYEQYF
TRBJ1-1 few TRBD1 TRBV7-2 TGTGCCAGCAGCCTTCAGGGGGCGCGCACTGAAGCTTTCTTT CASSLQGARTEAFF
TRBJ2-7 . . TRBV2 TGTGCCAGCAGCGATTCAACACGTTCCTACGAGCAGTACTTC CASSDSTRSYEQYF
TRBJ1-6 once . TRBV27 TGTGCCAGCAGTTTGCCGGGGGATTCACCCCTCCACTTT CASSLPGDSPLHF
TRBJ2-1 . TRBD1 TRBV10-3 TGTGCCATCAGCGGGGCGGGACAGGGGGCGGGTGAGCAGTTCTTC CAISGAGQGAGEQFF
TRBJ2-1 . TRBD2 TRBV2 TGTGCCAGCAGGGGACTAGCGGGTTACAATGAGCAGTTCTTC CASRGLAGYNEQFF
TRBJ2-3 . TRBD2 TRBV7-9 TGTGCCAGCAGCTTACTTGGGCCTAGCGGAAAGGCAGATACGCAGTATTTT CASSLLGPSGKADTQYF
TRBJ1-3 . . TRBV6-4 TGTGCCAGCAGCCTAAGGGCCCCCTCTGGAAACACCATATATTTT CASSLRAPSGNTIYF
TRBJ2-1 . TRBD2 TRBV6-5 TGTGCCAGCAGCCCAGCGGGAAGCAATGAGCAGTTCTTC CASSPAGSNEQFF
TRBJ1-2 once . TRBV28 TGTGCCAGCAGTTTACTTACCGCGGGCAGGGGCTACACCTTC CASSLLTAGRGYTF
TRBJ1-4 . . TRBV14 TGTGCCAGCAGCCACCTACCCCTAGGGACTGCCAATGAAAAACTGTTTTTT CASSHLPLGTANEKLFF
TRBJ1-6 few TRBD1 TRBV25-1 TGTGCCAGCAGTGGGACAGGGTTGGGTTCACCCCTCCACTTT CASSGTGLGSPLHF
TRBJ1-5 . . TRBV5-6 TGTGCCAGCAGCTGGGGACTCGATAGCAATCAGCCCCAGCATTTT CASSWGLDSNQPQHF
TRBJ1-5 . . TRBV5-1 TGCGCCAGCAGCTTGGAAGGCGGAGGGGGCAATCAGCCCCAGCATTTT CASSLEGGGGNQPQHF
TRBJ2-1 . . TRBV13 TGTGCCAGCAGCTTAGTTTTTTTAAGTTTGGGGACCTATGCGACAGATGAGCAGTTCTTC CASSLVFLSLGTYATDEQFF
TRBJ2-7 . TRBD2 TRBV5-4 TGTGCCAGCAGCTTGGCAGTGGGAGGGAGCTCCTACGAGCAGTACTTC CASSLAVGGSSYEQYF
TRBJ2-5 . . TRBV5-4 TGTGCCAGCAGCCGAAGACAGGTCCAAGAGACCCAGTACTTC CASSRRQVQETQYF
TRBJ2-1 . . TRBV4-2 TGTGCCAGCAGCCGTAGCGGTGGCTACAATGAGCAGTTCTTC CASSRSGGYNEQFF
TRBJ2-5 . . TRBV7-2 TGTGCCAGCAGCCCCCCAAGTCAAGAGACCCAGTACTTC CASSPPSQETQYF
TRBJ2-4 . . TRBV30 TGTGCCTGGAGTGTACGGGGTTTGTCCAAAAACATTCAGTACTTC CAWSVRGLSKNIQYF
TRBJ2-7 . TRBD2 TRBV5-8 TGTGCCAGCAGCTTTGGCGGGGGGATCTACGAGCAGTACTTC CASSFGGGIYEQYF
TRBJ2-7 few . TRBV5-1 TGCGCCAGCAGCTTAAATACAGGGGGAGGGTCCGAGCAGTACTTC CASSLNTGGGSEQYF
TRBJ1-2 . . TRBV11-1 TGTGCCAGCAGTTACGACAGAGGGGGCTACACCTTC CASSYDRGGYTF
TRBJ2-5 . . TRBV6-1 TGTGCCAGCAGGGTGGGGGTACAAGAGACCCAGTACTTC CASRVGVQETQYF
TRBJ2-5 . . TRBV5-1 TGCGCCAGCAGCGAGGGAATGGAGACCCAGTACTTC CASSEGMETQYF
TRBJ1-5 . . TRBV28 TGTGCCAGCAGTGGGCCAGGGGCCGAGGGCAATCAGCCCCAGCATTTT CASSGPGAEGNQPQHF
TRBJ1-1 . TRBD1 TRBV7-8 TGTGCCAGCAGCTTACTGACCCAGGGGGCTACTGAAGCTTTCTTT CASSLLTQGATEAFF
TRBJ1-3 . . TRBV4-1 TGCGCCAGCAGCCAAGTCCGACCGGGGGACTCTGGAAACACCATATATTTT CASSQVRPGDSGNTIYF
TRBJ1-1 once . TRBV19 TGTGCCAGTAAGCAAACGGTGAACACTGAAGCTTTCTTT CASKQTVNTEAFF
TRBJ2-7 . . TRBV4-2 TGTGCCAGCAGCCAAGAGTTAGGGGGAGGCAACGAGCAGTACTTC CASSQELGGGNEQYF